This T cell receptor (beta chain) stems from a study of T cells in Graves' hyperthyroidism and ophthalmopathy. RNA transcripts provided the source from which TCR beta CDR3 regions were amplified. When the TCR CDR3 underwent first-round RT-PCR, the HTBI primer set was used. A single record per CDR3 protein comes from TCRdb applying MiXCR to the multiplex PCR reads. The data show about 270,000 distinct CDR3 sequences, less than 30% seen once. The sample holds many counts of this clonotype. Its matching antigen is unknown. Germline CDR1 is SGHTA and CDR2 is FQGNSA. CDR3 size: 16 residues. V lost 1 base to trimming and J lost 1 base, with 11 bases between them. General study findings and limits: In the analysis, a 13 V-J model separated ophthalmopathy from stable hyperthyroidism.

The chain employs TRBV7-2 and TRBJ1-5; D gene unclear. This receptor was obtained from a man in his forties with Graves' hyperthyroidism that later progressed to Graves' ophthalmopathy. Sequencing input: blood. CDR3 DNA: TGTGCCAGCAGCTTAGGAGGACCGTTAAGCAATCAGCCCCAGCATTTT. It yields the protein CASSLGGPLSNQPQHF.